This T cell receptor (beta chain) comes out of a study of shared clonotypes between healthy human individuals. Study overall: Each donor contributed plates that comprised three CD4 naive, three CD4 memory, two CD8 naive and one CD8 memory. General study results and limits: Rarefaction curves obtained for sorted subsets showed sequencing incomplete despite large depth. Clonotypes that were shared across a few donors made up around 5% of naive CD4 clonotypes.

Positively selected for CCR7, the CD45RO-negative cells used as naive CD8 cells excluded terminally differentiated effector memory CD45RA+ cells. This clone has only one observation. As yet, its antigen is unknown. The V gene lost 4 bases and the J gene lost 7 bases, with 9 bases spanning the gap. CDR1 and CDR2 (germline): SGHRS, YFSETQ. The CDR3 is 11 amino acids. Researchers divided each subset's genomic DNA evenly across several immunoSEQ plates. Sequenced by immunoSEQ multiplex PCR; TCRdb stores in-frame clones only, minus some. Among under 700,000 clones listed, approximately 96% were seen once. Source material: naive CD8+ T cells sorted from blood. V is TRBV5-1 and J is TRBJ2-7; D remains ambiguous. The TCR sequence derives from a woman in her twenties or thirties in good health. In DNA form, the CDR3 reads TGCGCCAGCAGCAACGGTGGGGAGCAGTACTTC. Residues: CASSNGGEQYF.